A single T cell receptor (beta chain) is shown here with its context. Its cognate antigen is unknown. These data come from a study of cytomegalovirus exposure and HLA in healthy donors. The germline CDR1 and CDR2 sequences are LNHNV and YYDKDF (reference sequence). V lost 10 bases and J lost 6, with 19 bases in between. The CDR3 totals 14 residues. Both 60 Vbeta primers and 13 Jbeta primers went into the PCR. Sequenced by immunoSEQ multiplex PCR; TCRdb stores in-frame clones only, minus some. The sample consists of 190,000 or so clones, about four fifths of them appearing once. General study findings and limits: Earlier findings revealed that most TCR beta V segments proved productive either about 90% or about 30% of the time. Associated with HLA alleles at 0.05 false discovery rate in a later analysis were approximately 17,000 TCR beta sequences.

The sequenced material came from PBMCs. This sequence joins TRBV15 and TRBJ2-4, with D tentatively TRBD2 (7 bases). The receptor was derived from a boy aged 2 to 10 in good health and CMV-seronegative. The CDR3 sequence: CAISRGGNGNIQYF. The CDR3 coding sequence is TGTGCCATTTCGAGGGGGGGCAATGGAAACATTCAGTACTTC.